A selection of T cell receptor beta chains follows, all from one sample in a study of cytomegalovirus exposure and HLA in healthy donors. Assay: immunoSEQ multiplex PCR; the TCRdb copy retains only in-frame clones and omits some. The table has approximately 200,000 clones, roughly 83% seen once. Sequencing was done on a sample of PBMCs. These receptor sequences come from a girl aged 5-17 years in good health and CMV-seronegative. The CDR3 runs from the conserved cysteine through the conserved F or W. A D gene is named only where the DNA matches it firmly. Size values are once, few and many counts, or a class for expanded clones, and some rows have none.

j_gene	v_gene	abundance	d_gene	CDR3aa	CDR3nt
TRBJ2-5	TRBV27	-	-	CASRSTELIAGEQYF	TGTGCCAGCAGGTCAACGGAGCTAATAGCCGGGGAGCAGTACTTC
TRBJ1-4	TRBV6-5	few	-	CASRLRGTNEKLFF	TGTGCCAGCAGACTCAGAGGAACTAATGAAAAACTGTTTTTT
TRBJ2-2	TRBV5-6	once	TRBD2	CASRVGGDLVRDTGELFF	TGTGCCAGCAGGGTCGGGGGGGACCTGGTTCGGGACACCGGGGAGCTGTTTTTT
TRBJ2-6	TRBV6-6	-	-	CASNQGSGANVLTF	TGTGCCAGCAACCAGGGCTCTGGGGCCAACGTCCTGACTTTC
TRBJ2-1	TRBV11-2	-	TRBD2	CASSLVVGTSENNEQFF	TGTGCCAGCAGCTTAGTGGTAGGGACTAGCGAAAACAATGAGCAGTTCTTC
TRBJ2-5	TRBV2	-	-	CASSGRTAEETQYF	TGTGCCAGCAGTGGGCGGACTGCCGAGGAGACCCAGTACTTC
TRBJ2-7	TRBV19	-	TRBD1	CASSIGDRGPYEQYF	TGTGCCAGTAGTATAGGAGACAGGGGCCCCTACGAGCAGTACTTC
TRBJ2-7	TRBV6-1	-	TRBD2	CASSEATWEGYYEQYF	TGTGCCAGCAGTGAAGCCACATGGGAGGGTTACTACGAGCAGTACTTC
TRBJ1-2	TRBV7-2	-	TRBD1	CASSLGTGGKDYGYTF	TGTGCCAGCAGCTTAGGGACAGGGGGCAAGGACTATGGCTACACCTTC
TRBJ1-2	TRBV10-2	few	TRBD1	CASSSDRGLFYTF	TGCGCCAGCAGTTCCGACAGGGGGCTTTTCTACACCTTC
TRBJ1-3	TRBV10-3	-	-	CAISETRSSGNTIYF	TGTGCCATCAGTGAGACTCGTAGCTCTGGAAACACCATATATTTT
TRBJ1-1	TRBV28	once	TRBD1	CASSFQGQENTEAFF	TGTGCCAGCAGTTTTCAGGGACAGGAGAACACTGAAGCTTTCTTT
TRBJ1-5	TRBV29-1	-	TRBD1	CSVWTGDSNQPQHF	TGCAGCGTCTGGACAGGGGATAGCAATCAGCCCCAGCATTTT
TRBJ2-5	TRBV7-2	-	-	CASSLGSGSWGTQYF	TGTGCCAGCAGCTTAGGAAGCGGGTCCTGGGGGACCCAGTACTTC
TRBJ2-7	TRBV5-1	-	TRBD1	CASSSRQGSPYEQYF	TGCGCCAGCAGCTCAAGACAGGGATCCCCCTACGAGCAGTACTTC
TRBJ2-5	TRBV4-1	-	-	CASSQVWGGRETQYF	TGCGCCAGCAGCCAAGTTTGGGGGGGCCGGGAGACCCAGTACTTC
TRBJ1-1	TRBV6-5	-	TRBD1	CASSYSGTENTEAFF	TGTGCCAGCAGTTACTCGGGGACAGAGAACACTGAAGCTTTCTTT
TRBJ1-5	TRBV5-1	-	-	CASSLGTQSLNQPQHF	TGCGCCAGCAGCCTTGGGACACAATCCCTGAATCAGCCCCAGCATTTT
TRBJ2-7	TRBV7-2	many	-	CASSAPLTNEQYF	TGTGCCAGCAGCGCCCCATTGACTAACGAGCAGTACTTC
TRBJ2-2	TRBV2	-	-	CARSETPGDTGELFF	TGTGCCAGATCCGAGACTCCAGGGGACACCGGGGAGCTGTTTTTT
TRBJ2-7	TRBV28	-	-	CASSFSAGAYYEQYF	TGTGCCAGCAGTTTTTCGGCGGGGGCTTACTACGAGCAGTACTTC